This T cell receptor beta chain was documented in a study of cytomegalovirus exposure and HLA in healthy donors. General observations from the study: Later examination showed HLA-associated TCR beta chains had greater clonal expansion than equally common others.

PCR was performed using 60 Vbeta and 13 Jbeta primers. Sequenced by immunoSEQ multiplex PCR; TCRdb stores in-frame clones only, minus some. The sample carries approximately 150,000 clones, just under 75% recorded once. CDR3 length equals 15 residues. Trimming removed 2 bases at V and 5 bases at J, with 13 bases between. Germline CDR1 SGHRS, CDR2 YFSETQ. In regard to this clone: Its specificity is not known.

Sequenced material: PBMCs. V is TRBV5-1 and J is TRBJ1-4; a weak D match, TRBD1 (5 bases). The receptor comes from a woman aged 18-29 years in good health and CMV-seronegative. CDR3 nucleotides: TGCGCCAGCAGCTTACGAGGCCAGGGAAATGAAAAACTGTTTTTT. Its translation: CASSLRGQGNEKLFF.